The rows below give T cell receptor beta chains drawn from one sample of a study of cytomegalovirus exposure and HLA in healthy donors. Sequencing used immunoSEQ multiplex PCR; TCRdb keeps in-frame clones, though not all of them. The repertoire includes 100,000 to 150,000 clones, 80% to 90% of them detected once, and over 4.5% sits in the top ten. Material for sequencing was PBMCs. These TCRs come from a woman between 40 and 50 years old in good health and CMV-seropositive. Both conserved end residues are part of each CDR3. The D gene is left open where the match is weak. Where a row states a size, it is once, few, many or the class of an expanded clone; other rows omit it.

v_call: TRBV7-2; clone_size: .; d_call: TRBD1; j_call: TRBJ2-3; cdr3_aa: CASSEGQGALDTQYF; cdr3_nt: TGTGCCAGCAGCGAAGGACAGGGGGCGTTAGATACGCAGTATTTT
v_call: TRBV7-7; clone_size: .; d_call: .; j_call: TRBJ2-2; cdr3_aa: CASSLGRVTGELFF; cdr3_nt: TGTGCTAGCAGCCTGGGGCGTGTCACCGGGGAGCTGTTTTTT
v_call: TRBV7-8; clone_size: .; d_call: TRBD2; j_call: TRBJ2-3; cdr3_aa: CASSLIAGGPTDTQYF; cdr3_nt: TGTGCCAGCAGCTTAATAGCGGGGGGACCCACAGATACGCAGTATTTT
v_call: TRBV29-1; clone_size: once; d_call: TRBD2; j_call: TRBJ2-3; cdr3_aa: CSTPGGLASTDTQYF; cdr3_nt: TGCAGCACACCGGGCGGACTAGCATCGACAGATACGCAGTATTTT
v_call: TRBV6-5; clone_size: .; d_call: TRBD2; j_call: TRBJ2-1; cdr3_aa: CASGTSGSLNEQFF; cdr3_nt: TGTGCCAGTGGGACTAGCGGGAGTCTAAATGAGCAGTTCTTC
v_call: TRBV10-3; clone_size: .; d_call: .; j_call: TRBJ1-1; cdr3_aa: CAIRNSGIDTEAFF; cdr3_nt: TGTGCCATCAGGAATTCGGGAATAGACACTGAAGCTTTCTTT
v_call: TRBV19; clone_size: once; d_call: .; j_call: TRBJ1-2; cdr3_aa: CASSPGWGLNGYTF; cdr3_nt: TGTGCCAGTAGCCCTGGGTGGGGGCTTAACGGCTACACCTTC
v_call: TRBV19; clone_size: .; d_call: TRBD2; j_call: TRBJ2-3; cdr3_aa: CASSILAGGTDTQYF; cdr3_nt: TGTGCCAGTAGTATTCTAGCGGGAGGCACAGATACGCAGTATTTT
v_call: TRBV5-5; clone_size: .; d_call: .; j_call: TRBJ2-5; cdr3_aa: CASSRVTTETQYF; cdr3_nt: TGTGCCAGCTCTAGAGTAACGACGGAGACCCAGTACTTC
v_call: TRBV7-2; clone_size: .; d_call: .; j_call: TRBJ2-4; cdr3_aa: CASSLARPLNIQYF; cdr3_nt: TGTGCCAGCAGCTTAGCCAGGCCCCTCAACATTCAGTACTTC
v_call: TRBV2; clone_size: few; d_call: .; j_call: TRBJ1-1; cdr3_aa: CASHEAFF; cdr3_nt: TGTGCCAGTCATGAAGCTTTCTTT
v_call: TRBV7-9; clone_size: .; d_call: TRBD1; j_call: TRBJ1-1; cdr3_aa: CASSLVGQGSEAFF; cdr3_nt: TGTGCCAGCAGCTTAGTGGGACAGGGATCTGAAGCTTTCTTT
v_call: TRBV5-1; clone_size: .; d_call: TRBD2; j_call: TRBJ2-3; cdr3_aa: CASSLTSGGASDTQYF; cdr3_nt: TGCGCCAGCAGCCTCACTAGCGGGGGGGCTTCAGATACGCAGTATTTT
v_call: TRBV7-8; clone_size: .; d_call: .; j_call: TRBJ1-3; cdr3_aa: CASSSGTFYSGNTIYF; cdr3_nt: TGTGCCAGCAGCTCCGGGACTTTTTACTCTGGAAACACCATATATTTT
v_call: TRBV9; clone_size: .; d_call: TRBD2; j_call: TRBJ2-7; cdr3_aa: CASSVASGRSPYEQYF; cdr3_nt: TGTGCCAGCAGCGTAGCTAGCGGGAGGTCCCCCTACGAGCAGTACTTC
v_call: TRBV27; clone_size: .; d_call: TRBD2; j_call: TRBJ2-7; cdr3_aa: CASSLYSSGGSYEQYF; cdr3_nt: TGTGCCAGCAGTTTATACTCCAGCGGGGGCTCCTACGAGCAGTACTTC
v_call: TRBV5-1; clone_size: .; d_call: TRBD1; j_call: TRBJ1-1; cdr3_aa: CASSLLGRGPTEAFF; cdr3_nt: TGCGCCAGCAGCTTGTTGGGCAGGGGGCCCACTGAAGCTTTCTTT
v_call: TRBV6-1; clone_size: .; d_call: TRBD1; j_call: TRBJ1-5; cdr3_aa: CASRTGGNSNQPQHF; cdr3_nt: TGTGCCAGCCGGACAGGGGGCAATAGCAATCAGCCCCAGCATTTT